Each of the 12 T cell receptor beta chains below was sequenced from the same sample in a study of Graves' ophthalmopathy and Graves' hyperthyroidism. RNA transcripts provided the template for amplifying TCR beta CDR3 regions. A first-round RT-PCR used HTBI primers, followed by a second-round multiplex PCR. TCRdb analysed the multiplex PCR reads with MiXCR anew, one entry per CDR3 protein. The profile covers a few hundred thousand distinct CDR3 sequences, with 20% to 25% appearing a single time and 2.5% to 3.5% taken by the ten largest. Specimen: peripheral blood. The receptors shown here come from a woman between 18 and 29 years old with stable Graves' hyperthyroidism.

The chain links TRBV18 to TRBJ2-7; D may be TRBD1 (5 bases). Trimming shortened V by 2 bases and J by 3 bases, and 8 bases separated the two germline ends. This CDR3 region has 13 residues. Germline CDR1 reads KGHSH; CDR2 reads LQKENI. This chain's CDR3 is CASSPSQGYEQYF. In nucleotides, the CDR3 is TGTGCCAGCTCACCAAGCCAGGGCTACGAGCAGTACTTC.

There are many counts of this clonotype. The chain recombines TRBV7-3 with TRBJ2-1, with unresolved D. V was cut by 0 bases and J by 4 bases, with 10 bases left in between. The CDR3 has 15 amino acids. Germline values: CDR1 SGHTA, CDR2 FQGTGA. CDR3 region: CASSLTAGSYNEQFF. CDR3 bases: TGTGCCAGCAGCTTAACTGCCGGATCATACAATGAGCAGTTCTTC.

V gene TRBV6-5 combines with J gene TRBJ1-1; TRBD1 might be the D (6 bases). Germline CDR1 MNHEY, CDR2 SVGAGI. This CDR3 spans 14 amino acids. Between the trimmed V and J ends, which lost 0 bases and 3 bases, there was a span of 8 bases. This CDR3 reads CASSYSQGHTEAFF. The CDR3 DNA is TGTGCCAGCAGTTACTCTCAGGGGCACACTGAAGCTTTCTTT.

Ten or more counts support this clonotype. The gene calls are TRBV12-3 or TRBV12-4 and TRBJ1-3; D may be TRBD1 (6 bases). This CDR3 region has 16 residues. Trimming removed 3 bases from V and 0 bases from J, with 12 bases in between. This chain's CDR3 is CASSLAGGLSGNTIYF. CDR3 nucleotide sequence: TGTGCCAGCAGTTTGGCTGGGGGCCTCTCTGGAAACACCATATATTTT.

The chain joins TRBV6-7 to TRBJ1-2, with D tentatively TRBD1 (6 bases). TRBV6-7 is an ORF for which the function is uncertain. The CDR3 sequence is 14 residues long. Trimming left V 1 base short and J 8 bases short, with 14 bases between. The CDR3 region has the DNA TGTGCCAGCAGTTACTATCCGGGGGCGTTGGGCTACACCTTC. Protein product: CASSYYPGALGYTF.

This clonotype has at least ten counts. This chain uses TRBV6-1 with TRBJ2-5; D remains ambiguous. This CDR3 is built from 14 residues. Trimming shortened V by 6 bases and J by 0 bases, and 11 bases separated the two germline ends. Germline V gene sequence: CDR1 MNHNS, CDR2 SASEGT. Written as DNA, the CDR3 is TGTGCCAGCAGCAACTTCTCGTACCAAGAGACCCAGTACTTC. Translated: CASSNFSYQETQYF.

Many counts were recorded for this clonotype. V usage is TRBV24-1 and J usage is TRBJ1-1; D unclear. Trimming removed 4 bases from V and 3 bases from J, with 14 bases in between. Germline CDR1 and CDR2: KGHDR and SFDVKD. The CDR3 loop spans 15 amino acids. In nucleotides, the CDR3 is TGTGCCACCAGTGACCCTAAGAGTGGGGACACTGAAGCTTTCTTT. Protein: CATSDPKSGDTEAFF.

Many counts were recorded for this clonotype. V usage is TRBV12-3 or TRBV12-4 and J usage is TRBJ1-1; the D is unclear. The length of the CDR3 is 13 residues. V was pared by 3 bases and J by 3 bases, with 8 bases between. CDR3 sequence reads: CASSFSPDTEAFF. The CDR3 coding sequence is TGTGCCAGCAGTTTCTCGCCGGACACTGAAGCTTTCTTT.

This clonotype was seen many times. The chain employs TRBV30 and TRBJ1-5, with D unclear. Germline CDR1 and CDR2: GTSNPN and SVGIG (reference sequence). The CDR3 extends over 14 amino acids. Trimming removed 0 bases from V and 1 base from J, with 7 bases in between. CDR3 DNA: TGTGCCTGGAGTGTAGGAAAAAGCAATCAGCCCCAGCATTTT. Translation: CAWSVGKSNQPQHF.

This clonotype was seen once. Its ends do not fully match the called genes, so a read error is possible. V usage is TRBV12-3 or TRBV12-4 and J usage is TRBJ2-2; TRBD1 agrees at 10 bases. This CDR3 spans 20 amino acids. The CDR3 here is CASSFYPLDRGPPNTGELFF. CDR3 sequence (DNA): TGTGCCAGCAGTTTTTACCCACTCGACAGGGGGCCTCCGAACACCGGAGAGCTGTTTTTT.

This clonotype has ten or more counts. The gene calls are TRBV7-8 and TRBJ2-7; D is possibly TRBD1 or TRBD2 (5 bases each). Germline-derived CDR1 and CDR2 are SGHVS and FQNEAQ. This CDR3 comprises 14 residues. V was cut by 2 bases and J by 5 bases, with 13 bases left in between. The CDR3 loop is CASSLTGRDHEQYF. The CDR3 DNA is TGTGCCAGCAGCTTAACTGGCAGGGACCACGAGCAGTACTTC.

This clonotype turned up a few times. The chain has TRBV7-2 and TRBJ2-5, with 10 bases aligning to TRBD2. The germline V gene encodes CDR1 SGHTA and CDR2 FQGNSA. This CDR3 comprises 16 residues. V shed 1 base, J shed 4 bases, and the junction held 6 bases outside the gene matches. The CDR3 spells CASSLGSSGRGETQYF. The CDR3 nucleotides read TGTGCCAGCAGCTTAGGGTCTAGCGGGAGAGGAGAGACCCAGTACTTC. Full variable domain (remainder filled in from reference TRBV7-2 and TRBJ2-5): GAGVSQSPSNKVTEKGKDVELRCDPISGHTALYWYRQSLGQGLEFLIYFQGNSAPDKSGLPSDRFSAERTGGSVSTLTIQRTQQEDSAVYLCASSLGSSGRGETQYFGPGTRLLVL.